Below are 29 T cell receptor beta chains sequenced from a single sample in a study of blood T cell repertoires in COVID-19. Here immunoSEQ multiplex PCR was the method, and the copy in TCRdb shows in-frame clones only, minus some. The table records about 270,000 clones, about four fifths of them present only once. Sequenced: peripheral blood. Source of these receptors: a human donor with COVID-19, enrolled during active disease. The donor label of this sample is uncertain.

The rearrangement joins TRBV7-6 to TRBJ2-7; 10 nucleotides line up with TRBD1. CDR3 length: 17 residues. V gave up 4 bases and J gave up 6 bases; unmatched junction bases: 15. In germline, CDR1 is SGHVS, CDR2 FNYEAQ. Here the CDR3 DNA reads TGTGCCAGCAGCTCTGGACCCGGGACAGGGGAAAAGGGCGAGCAGTACTTC. It codes for CASSSGPGTGEKGEQYF.

CDR3 sequence: CASRPGQGHYGYTF. CDR3 in DNA: TGTGCCAGCAGACCAGGACAGGGACACTATGGCTACACCTTC. This chain links TRBV6-5 with TRBJ1-2; 8 nucleotides match TRBD1. The germline V gene has CDR1 MNHEY and CDR2 SVGAGI. This CDR3 region has 14 residues. V shed 6 bases and J 3 bases; nucleotides not matched to a gene: 6.

V is TRBV19 and J is TRBJ1-2; D is perhaps TRBD1 (6 bases). Germline V gene lookup returns CDR1 LNHDA and CDR2 SQIVND (reference sequence). This CDR3 has 15 residues. V dropped 3 bases and J dropped 4 bases, with 15 bases sitting between them. In DNA form, the CDR3 reads TGTGCCAGTAGTATCTCCGAGGGGGTAGGCTATGGCTACACCTTC. As protein: CASSISEGVGYGYTF.

The V call is TRBV12-3 or TRBV12-4, the J call TRBJ1-1; D is ambiguous. The CDR3 is 13 residues long. V was shortened by 5 bases and J by 1 base, with 8 bases between the two germline ends. For the CDR3, the DNA is TGTGCCAGCAGTCGACAACAGAACACTGAAGCTTTCTTT. Its protein product is CASSRQQNTEAFF.

The rearrangement uses TRBV9 and TRBJ2-7; the match to TRBD1 covers 8 bases. Losses at the gene ends were 6 bases for V and 1 base for J; bases not matched to a gene: 9. The CDR3 consists of 15 residues. The germline V gene has CDR1 SGDLS and CDR2 YYNGEE. CDR3 residues: CASNPGTGFSYEQYF. The CDR3 nucleotides are TGTGCCAGCAACCCCGGGACAGGTTTTTCCTACGAGCAGTACTTC.

The chain has TRBV28 and TRBJ1-2; no clear D. The CDR3 runs to 15 residues. V lost 4 bases and J lost 7, with 19 bases in between. Germline lookup yields CDR1 MDHEN and CDR2 SYDVKM. CDR3 in DNA: TGTGCCAGCAGTTCCCCGACGGCCTCCTGGAGTGGCTACACCTTC. It codes for CASSSPTASWSGYTF.

The chain uses TRBV28 and TRBJ2-5; possibly TRBD2 for D (5 bases). Between the trimmed V and J ends, which lost 11 bases and 3 bases, there was a span of 19 bases. The germline V gene encodes CDR1 MDHEN and CDR2 SYDVKM. This CDR3 comprises 14 residues. In DNA, the CDR3 is TGTGCCTCCCGGCCCGGGGTAATTGAAGAGACCCAGTACTTC. Amino acid sequence: CASRPGVIEETQYF.

Note on this clone: The sample carries other DNA sequences with the same CDR3. The rearrangement uses TRBV12-3 or TRBV12-4 and TRBJ1-5; no reliable D call. CDR3 length: 13 amino acids. Trimming removed 1 base at V and 7 bases at J, with 8 bases between. The CDR3 DNA is TGTGCCAGCAGTTTAGGGGAGGGACAGCCCCAGCATTTT. Residues: CASSLGEGQPQHF.

The CDR3 nucleotides read TGTGCCAGCAGCCCCACCGGGACAGGGACCTACGAGCAGTACTTC. Translation: CASSPTGTGTYEQYF. The J gene is TRBJ2-7, the V gene TRBV7-8; 9 bases line up with TRBD1. This CDR3 spans 15 amino acids. Trimming removed 5 bases from V and 2 bases from J; junction bases left unmatched: 7. The germline V gene encodes CDR1 SGHVS and CDR2 FQNEAQ.

CDR3 coding DNA: TGTGCCAGCAGTTACCGCCAGGGGGAGGAAAAACTGTTTTTT. Its protein is CASSYRQGEEKLFF. The chain employs TRBV6-5 and TRBJ1-4; TRBD1 matches at 7 bases. J gave up 8 bases and V 2 bases, and 5 bases lay outside the gene matches. Germline lookup yields CDR1 MNHEY and CDR2 SVGAGI. The CDR3 has 14 amino acids.

The genes are TRBV25-1 and TRBJ2-1; 7 positions agree with TRBD2. CDR3 length: 17 residues. V trimming: 1 base; J trimming: 4 bases; junction bases outside the gene matches: 10. Germline V gene data show CDR1 as MGHDK and CDR2 as SYGVNS. This CDR3 is CASSELTAAGAYNEQFF. The CDR3 coding sequence is TGTGCCAGCAGTGAATTAACGGCGGCGGGAGCGTACAATGAGCAGTTCTTC.

The genes are TRBV28 and TRBJ1-6; D gene unclear. The germline CDR1 and CDR2 sequences are MDHEN and SYDVKM. Trimming shortened V by 3 bases and J by 7 bases, and 4 bases separated the two germline ends. The CDR3 totals 12 residues. CDR3 coding DNA: TGTGCCAGCAGTTTCAGGAATTCACCCCTCCACTTT. Translated: CASSFRNSPLHF.

The chain carries TRBV28 and TRBJ2-2; 10 nucleotides line up with TRBD1. The CDR3 loop spans 17 amino acids. Per germline, CDR1 MDHEN and CDR2 SYDVKM. With 5 bases clipped from V and 5 bases from J, the junction kept 11 bases outside the gene matches. CDR3 bases: TGTGCCAGCAGTACTGCCCCGGGACAGGGGTCTACCGGGGAGCTGTTTTTT. Amino acid sequence: CASSTAPGQGSTGELFF.

V usage is TRBV30 and J usage is TRBJ2-7; D not certain. The CDR3 is made up of 14 amino acids. Germline CDR1 is GTSNPN and CDR2 is SVGIG (reference sequence). With 2 bases removed from V and 3 bases from J, the gap between germline ends came to 14 bases. CDR3 residues: CAWSLSAYFYEQYF. The CDR3 DNA is TGTGCCTGGAGTCTAAGTGCCTACTTCTACGAGCAGTACTTC.

The chain combines TRBV7-6 with TRBJ2-1; 11 nucleotides match TRBD2. Germline-derived CDR1 and CDR2 are SGHVS and FNYEAQ. This CDR3 has 16 residues. J gave up 8 bases and V 0 bases, and 6 bases lay outside the gene matches. CDR3 residues: CASSLALAGGQDEQFF. DNA of the CDR3: TGTGCCAGCAGCTTAGCTCTAGCGGGAGGCCAAGATGAGCAGTTCTTC.

CDR3 bases: TGCGCCAGCAGGCTACTAGCGGGAGTACCCAATGAGCAGTTCTTC. As protein: CASRLLAGVPNEQFF. The J gene is TRBJ2-1, the V gene TRBV10-2, with 11 bases that match TRBD2. Germline V gene lookup returns CDR1 WSHSY and CDR2 SAAADI. This CDR3 spans 15 amino acids. The J segment lost 6 bases and the V segment lost 6 bases, leaving 7 bases of the junction unmatched.

This chain connects TRBV3-1 (or the pseudogene TRBV3-2) to TRBJ2-2; D is unclear. Trimming took 6 bases from V and 2 from J, leaving 7 bases between them. Germline CDR1 and CDR2: LGHDT and YNNKEL (reference sequence). The CDR3 covers 13 residues. This CDR3 is CASSFINTGELFF. DNA for the CDR3: TGTGCCAGCAGTTTTATCAACACCGGGGAGCTGTTTTTT.

This clone was recorded only once. The chain employs TRBV5-1 and TRBJ1-4; TRBD1 is a possible D gene (6 bases). Per the germline V gene, CDR1 is SGHRS and CDR2 is YFSETQ. The CDR3 has 17 residues. With 6 bases removed from V and 2 bases from J, the gap between germline ends came to 20 bases. CDR3 coding DNA: TGCGCCAGCACTATCGGATTCGGGGGGCTCACTAATGAAAAACTGTTTTTT. Encoded protein: CASTIGFGGLTNEKLFF.

V is TRBV5-3 and J is TRBJ2-3; TRBD2 aligns across 10 bases. TRBV5-3 counts as an open reading frame of uncertain function. This CDR3 region has 16 residues. With V trimmed by 1 base and J by 2 bases, 4 bases remained unmatched. CDR3 sequence reads: CARSLSSGGHTDTQYF. The CDR3 DNA follows: TGTGCCAGAAGCTTGTCTAGCGGGGGCCACACAGATACGCAGTATTTT.

The rearrangement joins TRBV4-3 to TRBJ2-7; 8 bases line up with TRBD1. CDR1 LGHNA and CDR2 YSLEER come from the germline V gene. J gave up 5 bases and V 0 bases, and 3 bases lay outside the gene matches. The CDR3 loop spans 14 amino acids. DNA for the CDR3: TGCGCCAGCAGCCAAGACAGGGGGCAGGACGAGCAGTACTTC. Encoded protein: CASSQDRGQDEQYF.

The gene calls are TRBV27 and TRBJ2-7; D might be TRBD2 (5 bases). The V end was cut by 2 bases, the J end by 3 bases, with 17 bases between. The CDR3 has 16 residues. Germline values: CDR1 MNHEY, CDR2 SMNVEV (reference sequence). This CDR3 is CASSLVNRGANYEQYF. In DNA, the CDR3 is TGTGCCAGCAGTTTAGTTAACCGGGGAGCTAACTACGAGCAGTACTTC.

J is TRBJ1-3 and V is TRBV30; D unclear. V was trimmed by 4 bases and J by 0 bases, leaving 10 bases between them. Per the germline V gene, CDR1 is GTSNPN and CDR2 is SVGIG (reference sequence). This CDR3 contains 14 residues. The CDR3 nucleotides are TGTGCCTGGATCCGCTATCGCTCTGGAAACACCATATATTTT. It translates to CAWIRYRSGNTIYF. The full variable domain, with the rest looked up from reference TRBV30 and TRBJ1-3, is SQTIHQWPATLVQPVGSPLSLECTVEGTSNPNLYWYRQAAGRGLQLLFYSVGIGQISSEVPQNLSASRPQDRQFILSSKKLLLSDSGFYLCAWIRYRSGNTIYFGEGSWLTVV.

V is TRBV3-1 (or the pseudogene TRBV3-2) and J is TRBJ2-7, with 8 positions matching TRBD1. This CDR3 contains 18 residues. Germline lookup yields CDR1 LGHDT and CDR2 YNNKEL (reference sequence). The junction had 15 bases not matched to a gene; V was cut back by 0 bases and J by 5 bases. CDR3 DNA: TGTGCCAGCAGCCAAGATGATAGGGACGGGACAGGTACCCACGAGCAGTACTTC. Translation: CASSQDDRDGTGTHEQYF.

The J gene is TRBJ2-3, the V gene TRBV30; 9 nucleotides agree with TRBD1. J was trimmed by 3 bases and V by 5 bases; bases with no gene match: 6. Germline V gene sequence: CDR1 GTSNPN, CDR2 SVGIG (reference sequence). This CDR3 has 14 amino acids. The CDR3 region is CAWLDRGETDTQYF. The DNA for the CDR3 is TGTGCCTGGCTCGACAGGGGGGAAACAGATACGCAGTATTTT.

The table lists this clone with a few counts. For the CDR3, the DNA is TGTGCCAGCACCGATGGAGGGTCAAACACCGGGGAGCTGTTTTTT. Translation gives CASTDGGSNTGELFF. This chain links TRBV21-1 with TRBJ2-2; TRBD2 reflects the table's D call only, with no check against the DNA. TRBV21-1 is deemed a pseudogene. The CDR3 runs 15 residues.

The genes are TRBV7-9 and TRBJ1-5, with D unresolved. V was pared by 1 base and J by 4 bases, with 5 bases between. CDR1 and CDR2 from the germline V gene are SEHNR and FQNEAQ (reference sequence). The CDR3 totals 13 residues. The CDR3 bases are TGTGCCAGCAGCTTAGAAGCTAATCAGCCCCAGCATTTT. This codes for CASSLEANQPQHF.

The chain uses TRBV10-2 and TRBJ1-5; the D is unclear. Germline CDR1 is WSHSY and CDR2 is SAAADI. Between the trimmed V and J ends, which lost 2 bases and 4 bases, there was a span of 18 bases. The CDR3 sequence is 17 residues long. CDR3 DNA sequence: TGCGCCAGCAGTGAGCTCCCCCCAACGAGAGTGAATCAGCCCCAGCATTTT. It encodes CASSELPPTRVNQPQHF.

The rearrangement links TRBV7-9 to TRBJ1-1, with D possibly being TRBD1 (6 bases). Germline V lookup: CDR1 SEHNR, CDR2 FQNEAQ (reference sequence). The CDR3 runs to 14 residues. The ends were cut back, 3 bases at V and 2 bases at J, with 10 bases in the middle. DNA for the CDR3: TGTGCCAGCAGCTTCAGCAGGGGCAACACTGAAGCTTTCTTT. Its protein is CASSFSRGNTEAFF.

The chain joins TRBV18 to TRBJ2-3; 12 nucleotides line up with TRBD2. CDR1 and CDR2 (germline): KGHSH, LQKENI. The CDR3 has 21 amino acids. Trimming at V came to 0 bases and at J to 4 bases, leaving 17 bases not matched to a gene. CDR3 in amino acids: CASSPPRVFLLAGGSSDTQYF. CDR3 bases: TGTGCCAGCTCACCACCGAGGGTATTTTTACTAGCGGGAGGTTCATCAGATACGCAGTATTTT. Complete variable domain (other parts from reference TRBV18 and TRBJ2-3): NAGVMQNPRHLVRRRGQEARLRCSPMKGHSHVYWYRQLPEEGLKFMVYLQKENIIDESGMPKERFSAEFPKEGPSILRIQQVVRGDSAAYFCASSPPRVFLLAGGSSDTQYFGPGTRLTVL.